A selection of T cell receptor beta chains follows, all from one sample in a study of blood T cell repertoires in COVID-19. Data came from immunoSEQ multiplex PCR; TCRdb stores just in-frame clones and leaves some out. This sample has roughly 340,000 clones; 91% occur once, and the top ten carry 2.5% to 4%. Sequencing was done on a sample of peripheral blood. All receptors derive from a woman between 18 and 29 years old who had recovered from COVID-19. Both conserved end residues are part of each CDR3. D genes are given only for firm matches. The size of a clone is reported for some rows only, either as once, few or many, or as a class for expanded clones.

j_call clone_size d_call v_call cdr3_nt cdr3_aa
TRBJ2-3 - - TRBV27 TGTGCCAGCTCAGCGGCAGATACGCAGTATTTT CASSAADTQYF
TRBJ1-3 - - TRBV10-3 TGTGCCATCACCCAAAACAGGCCATCTGGAAACACCATATATTTT CAITQNRPSGNTIYF
TRBJ2-5 - TRBD2 TRBV2 TGTGCCAGCAGTGAATGGCTAGCGGCCCAAGAGACCCAGTACTTC CASSEWLAAQETQYF
TRBJ1-1 - - TRBV5-4 TGTGCCAGCAGCTTACAGGGTATGAACACTGAAGCTTTCTTT CASSLQGMNTEAFF
TRBJ1-6 - - TRBV6-2/TRBV6-3 TGTGCCAGCAGTTACTCCCCGGGACAATATAATTCACCCCTCCACTTT CASSYSPGQYNSPLHF
TRBJ1-2 - TRBD1 TRBV25-1 TGTGCCAGCAGTGCCTCAGGGGGTCAATATGGCTACACCTTC CASSASGGQYGYTF
TRBJ1-1 once TRBD1 TRBV5-1 TGCGCCAGCAGCGCGAACCGGGACAGGGGGTCCACTGAAGCTTTCTTT CASSANRDRGSTEAFF
TRBJ2-1 - TRBD2 TRBV9 TGTGCCAGCAGCGTAGCCGGGAGGCCCAGAGGAGAGCAGTTCTTC CASSVAGRPRGEQFF
TRBJ2-3 - - TRBV9 TGTGCCAGCAGCGGAGACCGTCGGGGAGATACGCAGTATTTT CASSGDRRGDTQYF
TRBJ2-6 - TRBD2 TRBV12-5 TGTGCTAGTGGTTTGCCAGCGGGAGCGACCCTCTCTGGGGCCAACGTCCTGACTTTC CASGLPAGATLSGANVLTF
TRBJ2-1 once TRBD2 TRBV6-2/TRBV6-3 TGTGCCAGCAGTCTCACAGGGCTAGCGGGAGGGGGTGAGCAGTTCTTC CASSLTGLAGGGEQFF
TRBJ2-3 - - TRBV18 TGTGCCAGCTCACGTAGTACCCCCACAGATACGCAGTATTTT CASSRSTPTDTQYF
TRBJ2-5 - - TRBV7-2 TGTGCCAGCAGCCAGATGGGCCGGGAGACCCAGTACTTC CASSQMGRETQYF
TRBJ2-2 - TRBD1 TRBV15 TGTGCCACACCCTACCCCCAGGGGGCTTCGAGCACCGGGGAGCTGTTTTTT CATPYPQGASSTGELFF
TRBJ1-1 - - TRBV5-6 TGTGCCAGCAGCTTGGCCATGGGGAGGGACACTGAAGCTTTCTTT CASSLAMGRDTEAFF
TRBJ2-1 - TRBD2 TRBV27 TGTGCCAGCACACCTAGCGGACTCTACAATGAGCAGTTCTTC CASTPSGLYNEQFF
TRBJ1-2 - - TRBV18 TGTGCCAGCTCACCCGATATGACAGGCGGGGGCTACACCTTC CASSPDMTGGGYTF
TRBJ1-1 - TRBD1 TRBV27 TGTGCCAGCATCCACAGGGGGAAGCCTGAAGCTTTCTTT CASIHRGKPEAFF
TRBJ2-1 - TRBD2 TRBV27 TGTGCCAGCAGGACTAGCGGAGGCAGGGGATCCTACAATGAGCAGTTCTTC CASRTSGGRGSYNEQFF
TRBJ2-1 - TRBD2 TRBV5-1 TGCGCCAGCAGCTTGGAGACTAGCGGGCGTTACAATGAGCAGTTCTTC CASSLETSGRYNEQFF
TRBJ1-1 once TRBD1 TRBV7-6 TGTGCCAGCAGCCAACCGGGACAGGGGCCCATGAACACTGAAGCTTTCTTT CASSQPGQGPMNTEAFF
TRBJ1-2 once TRBD1 TRBV5-1 TGCGCCAGCAGCCAAGGACAGGCCTCTAACTATGGCTACACCTTC CASSQGQASNYGYTF
TRBJ2-5 few TRBD2 TRBV10-3 TGTGCCATAGGAAGGACTAGCGGGAGGGACCGAGAGACCCAGTACTTC CAIGRTSGRDRETQYF
TRBJ1-5 - - TRBV6-5 TGTGTCAGCAGTTATTGGCAGGATAGCAATCAGCCCCAGCATTTT CVSSYWQDSNQPQHF
TRBJ2-2 few TRBD2 TRBV11-3 TGTGCCAGCAGCTTAGGAGGACTAGCGGGAAGAACCGGGGAGCTGTTTTTT CASSLGGLAGRTGELFF
TRBJ2-3 - - TRBV2 TGTGCCAGCATTGGTAGCGGATCTAGCACAGATACGCAGTATTTT CASIGSGSSTDTQYF
TRBJ1-2 - - TRBV7-2 TGTGCCAGCAGCTTAACGGCGGGGACCTATGGCTACACCTTC CASSLTAGTYGYTF
TRBJ1-5 - - TRBV4-1 TGCGCCAGCAGCCATCACAGGGACGTACCATATAGCAATCAGCCCCAGCATTTT CASSHHRDVPYSNQPQHF
TRBJ2-1 - TRBD2 TRBV19 TGTGCCAGTAGTATAGGGTTGGGACTAGCGGGAGGCCCAAATGAGCAGTTCTTC CASSIGLGLAGGPNEQFF
TRBJ2-1 - - TRBV18 TGTGCCAGCTCACCAGCCTATGAGGGCGAAGGATATGAGCAGTTCTTC CASSPAYEGEGYEQFF
TRBJ1-1 - TRBD1 TRBV27 TGTGCCAGCAGTCCTGACAGGGTCAGCGAAGCTTTCTTT CASSPDRVSEAFF
TRBJ1-3 few - TRBV18 TGTGCCAGCTCACCACGAGAGGGAGGTTCTGGAAACACCATATATTTT CASSPREGGSGNTIYF
TRBJ1-1 - TRBD1 TRBV10-1 TGCGCCAGCAGTGCAGGGGGAGTAGAAGCTTTCTTT CASSAGGVEAFF
TRBJ2-1 - - TRBV7-2 TGTGCCAGCAGCTTACCCCCTTACAATGAGCAGTTCTTC CASSLPPYNEQFF
TRBJ2-2 once - TRBV2 TGTGCCAGCAGCGCATTTGCGGGATCGAACACCGGGGAGCTGTTTTTT CASSAFAGSNTGELFF
TRBJ1-1 - - TRBV5-1 TGCGCCAGCAGCTTTCTCGTGGGGAGTGGTACTGAAGCTTTCTTT CASSFLVGSGTEAFF
TRBJ2-1 - TRBD2 TRBV7-2 TGTGCCAGCAGCTTCGCGGGAGGGTCCTACAATGAGCAGTTCTTC CASSFAGGSYNEQFF
TRBJ1-2 - TRBD1 TRBV11-2 TGTGCCAGCAGCTCCTACGTTGGGGACAGGGGACACTATGGCTACACCTTC CASSSYVGDRGHYGYTF
TRBJ2-1 - TRBD2 TRBV7-8 TGTGCCAGCAGCCTCTCGGGGGGGACTAGGGGTAGGAATGAGCAGTTCTTC CASSLSGGTRGRNEQFF
TRBJ2-2 once - TRBV6-5 TGTGCCGGGAGACGGGGACTTTACACCGGGGAGCTGTTTTTT CAGRRGLYTGELFF
TRBJ2-5 once - TRBV5-4 TGTGCCAGCAGCTTTAGGTTAGGCGGTCGGAGTGAGACCCAGTACTTC CASSFRLGGRSETQYF
TRBJ1-1 - TRBD1 TRBV4-1 TGCGCCAGCAGCCAAGTCCCGGGACAGTGGGAAGCTTTCTTT CASSQVPGQWEAFF
TRBJ1-2 - - TRBV5-1 TGCGCCAGCAGCTTGGAGACAGGCACCTATGGCTACACCTTC CASSLETGTYGYTF
TRBJ1-5 once TRBD1 TRBV24-1 TGTGCCACCAGTTCAGGGGGCGATCAGCCCCAGCATTTT CATSSGGDQPQHF
TRBJ2-1 - TRBD2 TRBV19 TGTGCCAGTAGTATAGCTGGTTTTTTTAAGGCGGGAGGGCCCGATGAGCAGTTCTTC CASSIAGFFKAGGPDEQFF
TRBJ2-1 once TRBD2 TRBV5-4 TGTGCCAGCAGCCTGACTAGCATGGATGAGCAGTTCTTC CASSLTSMDEQFF
TRBJ2-5 - TRBD1 TRBV6-2/TRBV6-3 TGTGCCAGCAGTCCCTTGATGGGCAGGGGGCGGGAGACCCAGTACTTC CASSPLMGRGRETQYF
TRBJ1-5 - - TRBV4-2 TGTGCCAGCAGCCAAGATGAGGCAGATAGCAATCAGCCCCAGCATTTT CASSQDEADSNQPQHF
TRBJ2-1 - - TRBV7-6 TGTGCCAGCAGCCTAACGAGGGAGCAGTTCTTC CASSLTREQFF
TRBJ2-3 - - TRBV13 TGTGCCAGCAGCTTAGACGAGCGCCTCACAGATACGCAGTATTTT CASSLDERLTDTQYF
TRBJ1-2 once - TRBV7-2 TGTGCCAGCAGCTTAGAGCAGGGATACTATGGCTACACCTTC CASSLEQGYYGYTF
TRBJ2-6 - TRBD1 TRBV29-1 TGCAGCGTTGGCCCGGGACAGGCGAACTCTGGGGCCAACGTCCTGACTTTC CSVGPGQANSGANVLTF